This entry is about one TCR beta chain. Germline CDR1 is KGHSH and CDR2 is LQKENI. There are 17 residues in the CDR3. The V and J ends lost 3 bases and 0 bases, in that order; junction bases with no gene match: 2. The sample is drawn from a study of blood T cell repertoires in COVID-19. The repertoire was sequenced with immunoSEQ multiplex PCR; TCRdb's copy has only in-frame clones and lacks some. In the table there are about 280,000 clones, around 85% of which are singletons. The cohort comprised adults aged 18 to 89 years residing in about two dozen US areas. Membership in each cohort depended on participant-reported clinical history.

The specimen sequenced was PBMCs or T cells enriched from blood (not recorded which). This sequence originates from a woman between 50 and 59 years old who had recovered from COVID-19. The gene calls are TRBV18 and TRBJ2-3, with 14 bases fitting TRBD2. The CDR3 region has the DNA TGTGCCAGCTCACCGGGACTAGCGGGGGTTAGCACAGATACGCAGTATTTT. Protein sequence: CASSPGLAGVSTDTQYF. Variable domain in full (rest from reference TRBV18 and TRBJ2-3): NAGVMQNPRHLVRRRGQEARLRCSPMKGHSHVYWYRQLPEEGLKFMVYLQKENIIDESGMPKERFSAEFPKEGPSILRIQQVVRGDSAAYFCASSPGLAGVSTDTQYFGPGTRLTVL.